The rows below give T cell receptor beta chains drawn from one sample of a study of shared clonotypes between healthy human individuals. The assay was immunoSEQ multiplex PCR, and TCRdb's table has in-frame clones only and misses some. The data show 2 million to 2.5 million clones, roughly 93% seen once. Sequencing used naive CD4+ T cells from PBMCs. These receptors all stem from a man aged 18 to 35 in good health. Some clones in this sample may be carry-over from other donors' samples. Both conserved end residues are part of each CDR3. A D gene is named only where the DNA matches it firmly. Only some rows state a clone size, as once, few, many or a class for expanded clones.

J gene,D gene,V gene,clone size,CDR3 protein,CDR3 DNA
TRBJ2-2,TRBD1,TRBV2,once,CASRDSTGTGVTGELFF,TGTGCCAGCAGAGACAGTACCGGGACAGGGGTCACCGGGGAGCTGTTTTTT
TRBJ2-6,.,TRBV10-3,.,CAIRASADAPGGANVLTF,TGTGCCATCAGGGCCAGCGCAGACGCGCCGGGTGGGGCCAACGTCCTGACTTTC
TRBJ1-3,.,TRBV7-9,once,CASSSDSGNTIYF,TGTGCCAGCAGCTCCGACTCTGGAAACACCATATATTTT
TRBJ2-7,.,TRBV7-2,.,CASSSLTGGLGEQYF,TGTGCCAGCAGCTCTTTGACAGGCGGCCTCGGGGAGCAGTACTTC
TRBJ2-5,TRBD1,TRBV7-2,.,CASSPYRDRVNF,TGTGCCAGCAGCCCCTACCGCGACAGGGTTAACTTC
TRBJ2-7,.,TRBV6-6,.,CASSMIVPPYEQYF,TGTGCCAGCAGCATGATAGTACCCCCCTACGAGCAGTACTTC
TRBJ2-7,.,TRBV6-1,.,CASTAGDTDYEQYF,TGTGCCAGCACGGCGGGGGACACCGACTACGAGCAGTACTTC
TRBJ2-5,.,TRBV9,.,CASLETQYF,TGTGCCAGCTTAGAGACCCAGTACTTC
TRBJ2-7,.,TRBV2,.,CASSGQAYEQYF,TGTGCCAGCAGTGGACAGGCCTACGAGCAGTACTTC
TRBJ2-1,TRBD1,TRBV2,.,CASRKFLGQGQYNEQFF,TGTGCCAGCAGAAAGTTCTTGGGACAGGGACAGTACAATGAGCAGTTCTTC
TRBJ2-2,.,TRBV25-1,.,CASSGLGGKNTGELFF,TGTGCCAGCAGTGGCCTCGGCGGGAAGAACACCGGGGAGCTGTTTTTT
TRBJ2-3,.,TRBV25-1,.,CASSGVTHTDTQYF,TGTGCCAGCAGTGGCGTCACTCACACAGATACGCAGTATTTT
TRBJ2-2,.,TRBV29-1,.,CSGVAGELFF,TGCAGCGGGGTAGCCGGGGAGCTGTTTTTT
TRBJ2-6,.,TRBV4-3,.,CASSQDERSGANVLTF,TGCGCCAGCAGCCAAGACGAACGGTCCGGGGCCAACGTCCTGACTTTC
TRBJ1-2,TRBD1,TRBV7-9,.,CASSLASGTGKSYGYTF,TGTGCCAGCAGCTTAGCATCCGGGACAGGGAAGAGTTATGGCTACACCTTC
TRBJ1-1,.,TRBV7-9,.,CASSPREAFF,TGTGCCAGCAGCCCGCGAGAAGCTTTCTTT
TRBJ1-3,.,TRBV18,.,CASSPQGLISGNTIYF,TGTGCCAGCTCACCCCAGGGCCTAATCTCTGGAAACACCATATATTTT
TRBJ2-1,TRBD2,TRBV28,.,CASSHSGSSSYNEQFF,TGTGCCAGCAGTCATAGCGGGAGCTCTTCCTACAATGAGCAGTTCTTC
TRBJ2-1,TRBD1,TRBV27,.,CASTQEADRHYNEQFF,TGTGCCAGCACTCAGGAGGCGGACAGGCATTACAATGAGCAGTTCTTC
TRBJ2-1,.,TRBV7-2,.,CASSLAGVVHEQFF,TGTGCCAGCAGCTTAGCAGGAGTGGTTCATGAGCAGTTCTTC
TRBJ1-2,.,TRBV12-5,.,CASALADTLYGYTF,TGTGCTAGTGCCCTGGCGGACACGCTCTATGGCTACACCTTC
TRBJ2-1,.,TRBV5-4,.,CASSFGPQGNEQFF,TGTGCCAGCAGCTTTGGGCCACAGGGCAATGAGCAGTTCTTC
TRBJ1-5,.,TRBV19,.,CASRGTGVQPQHF,TGTGCCAGTAGGGGGACCGGGGTTCAGCCCCAGCATTTT
TRBJ2-7,TRBD2,TRBV9,.,CASSEAGATYEQYF,TGTGCCAGCAGCGAAGCGGGAGCCACCTACGAGCAGTACTTC
TRBJ2-1,.,TRBV7-9,once,CASSKGSTSYNEQFF,TGTGCCAGCAGCAAAGGGTCTACGTCCTACAATGAGCAGTTCTTC
TRBJ2-3,.,TRBV15,.,CATRDRGPSAADTQYF,TGTGCCACCAGAGACCGCGGGCCTTCAGCTGCAGATACGCAGTATTTT
TRBJ1-5,.,TRBV2,.,CASSPDSPNQPQHF,TGTGCCAGCAGCCCGGACAGCCCCAATCAGCCCCAGCATTTT